This T cell receptor beta chain derives from a study of cytomegalovirus exposure and HLA in healthy donors. With regard to this clone: As yet, its antigen is unknown.

CDR1 and CDR2 (germline): MGHRA, YSYEKL. The V segment lost 4 bases and the J segment 1 base; nucleotides outside the gene matches: 5. The CDR3 totals 15 residues. Study results and caveats: As confirmed in vitro, a few CMV-associated chains were specific for CMV antigens. Among immune exposure information, only CMV serostatus was available.

PCR involved 60 Vbeta and 13 Jbeta primers. Data came from immunoSEQ multiplex PCR; TCRdb stores just in-frame clones and leaves some out. The sample comprises more than 140,000 clones, about 80% of which are singletons, and about 5% rests with the top ten. The chain links TRBV4-1 to TRBJ2-7; 9 nucleotides agree with TRBD2. The origin of this receptor is a man younger than 45 in good health and CMV-seropositive. What was sequenced was PBMCs. For the CDR3, the DNA is TGCGCCAGCAGCCGAGAGACTAGCGGTTCCTACGAGCAGTACTTC. This gives the protein CASSRETSGSYEQYF.